One sample yielded the 25 T cell receptor beta chains listed below, sequenced in a study of cytomegalovirus exposure and HLA in healthy donors. Both 60 Vbeta primers and 13 Jbeta primers went into the PCR. The method was immunoSEQ multiplex PCR; TCRdb's version includes in-frame clones alone and lacks a portion of them. The sample consists of 99,000 or so clones, roughly four fifths of them appearing once. Sequenced input: PBMCs. These TCRs come from a female donor in good health and CMV-seropositive.

This clone has only a few counts. This rearrangement joins TRBV6-5 to TRBJ1-3; D is unclear. This CDR3 is 14 amino acids long. Germline assignment: CDR1 MNHEY and CDR2 SVGAGI. The V end was cut by 6 bases, the J end by 0 bases, with 9 bases between. CDR3 loop: CASRLRHSGNTIYF. The CDR3 DNA sequence: TGTGCCAGCAGGCTTCGACACTCTGGAAACACCATATATTTT.

V and J are TRBV27 and TRBJ2-2, with 8 bases matching TRBD2. CDR1 is MNHEY, CDR2 SMNVEV, per germline (reference sequence). This CDR3 has 16 amino acids. With 1 base clipped from V and 6 bases from J, the junction kept 7 bases outside the gene matches. The CDR3 here is CASSLLAGPGAGELFF. DNA for the CDR3: TGTGCCAGCAGTTTATTAGCGGGACCTGGGGCCGGGGAGCTGTTTTTT.

The rearrangement uses TRBV6-1 and TRBJ2-5; 8 nucleotides line up with TRBD1. The J call may be mistaken, given a closer DNA end match to TRBJ2-7. CDR1 is MNHNS, CDR2 SASEGT, per germline. The CDR3 is 15 amino acids. CDR3 nucleotide sequence: TGTGCCAGCAGTGATCCCAGGACAGGGACTTACGAGCAGTACTTC. Protein sequence: CASSDPRTGTYEQYF.

About this clone: No DNA is shown, since the ends of the CDR3 on it are uncertain; the CDR3 is the one TCRdb lists. V usage is TRBV6-1 and J usage is TRBJ1-2; TRBD1, the table's D call, was not compared with the DNA. Termini included, the CDR3 measures 18 amino acids. CDR1 and CDR2 (germline): MNHNS, SASEGT. CDR3: CASSEFGGGAGTNYGYPF.

As to this clone: Other nucleotide sequences from this sample produce the same CDR3. This chain connects TRBV4-1 to TRBJ2-7, with TRBD2 identical over 7 bases. This CDR3 spans 13 amino acids. Germline CDR1 is MGHRA and CDR2 is YSYEKL. The trim removed 3 bases at V and 4 bases at J, leaving 3 bases unmatched. DNA for the CDR3: TGCGCCAGCAGCCAGGGAGGGCGTTACGAGCAGTACTTC. It is translated as CASSQGGRYEQYF.

The rearrangement joins TRBV20-1 to TRBJ2-5; unclear D gene. Germline V gives CDR1 DFQATT, CDR2 SNEGSKA (reference sequence). V was pared by 3 bases and J by 2 bases, with 4 bases between. The CDR3 is 11 amino acids. Here the CDR3 DNA reads TGCAGTGCTAGGGAGCAAGAGACCCAGTACTTC. Translating gives CSAREQETQYF.

V is TRBV15 and J is TRBJ1-4, with 9 bases identical to TRBD1. The length of the CDR3 is 16 residues. Looked up from germline, CDR1 is LNHNV and CDR2 is YYDKDF (reference sequence). Trimming cost V 0 bases and J 8 bases; bases outside gene matches: 7. Here the CDR3 reads CATSRERGTGNEKLFF. The CDR3 DNA sequence: TGTGCCACCAGCAGAGAACGGGGGACAGGGAACGAAAAACTGTTTTTT.

The gene calls are TRBV27 and TRBJ2-3; 8 nucleotides match TRBD1. J lost 4 bases, V lost 3 bases, and 6 bases had no gene match. The CDR3 runs 15 residues. The germline V gene encodes CDR1 MNHEY and CDR2 SMNVEV (reference sequence). The DNA of the CDR3 is TGTGCCAGCAGTTTTGGCACAGGGGGATCAGATACGCAGTATTTT. Its protein product is CASSFGTGGSDTQYF.

Comments on this clone: One junction end disagrees with the germline gene, perhaps due to a read error. This rearrangement joins TRBV7-9 to TRBJ1-1, with D unresolved. The CDR3 is made up of 14 amino acids. Per the germline V gene, CDR1 is SEHNR and CDR2 is FQNEAQ (reference sequence). The CDR3 coding sequence is TGTTCCAGCAGCATTTTCCGGGTCGGCCTTGAAGCTTTCTTT. Translation gives CSSSIFRVGLEAFF.

The chain couples TRBV6-1 to TRBJ2-3; tentative D call: TRBD2 (6 bases). This CDR3 region has 15 residues. Deletions cut 2 bases from V and 3 bases from J, with 12 bases between. CDR1 is MNHNS and CDR2 is SASEGT in the germline V gene. CDR3 sequence: CASSEIWGVTDTQYF. CDR3 in DNA: TGTGCCAGCAGTGAAATTTGGGGGGTGACAGATACGCAGTATTTT.

The chain combines TRBV5-1 with TRBJ2-7, with D maybe TRBD2 (5 bases). CDR3 length equals 13 residues. The V end was cut by 2 bases, the J end by 0 bases, with 6 bases between. Germline values: CDR1 SGHRS, CDR2 YFSETQ. DNA of the CDR3: TGCGCCAGCAGCTTTCGGGACTCCTACGAGCAGTACTTC. Residues: CASSFRDSYEQYF.

With regard to this clone: The sample contains more than one DNA sequence encoding this CDR3. The chain combines TRBV30 with TRBJ2-6; D perhaps matches TRBD1 (5 bases). The CDR3 is 18 amino acids. Trimming removed 6 bases at V and 1 base at J, with 22 bases between. In germline, CDR1 is GTSNPN, CDR2 SVGIG (reference sequence). CDR3 sequence (DNA): TGTGCCTGCAAAATTGGTGGCAGGGTGCCTTCTGGGGCCAACGTCCTGACTTTC. Its translation: CACKIGGRVPSGANVLTF.

Written as DNA, the CDR3 is TGTGCCAGCAGTTACGCCGCGGGAGGGTACAATGAGCAGTTCTTC. Protein: CASSYAAGGYNEQFF. The chain links TRBV6-6 to TRBJ2-1; 9 bases agree with TRBD2. Germline V CDR1 and CDR2: MNHNY, SVGAGI (reference sequence). There are 15 residues in the CDR3. V lost 2 bases, J lost 4 bases, and 3 bases stayed unmatched.

The CDR3 DNA reads TGTGCCAGCAGCGTAGTTGGTGGTGGGGACTACTACAATGAGCAGTTCTTC. Translation: CASSVVGGGDYYNEQFF. The chain uses TRBV9 and TRBJ2-1, with 7 bases lining up with TRBD2. CDR3 length: 17 amino acids. Germline V gene sequence: CDR1 SGDLS, CDR2 YYNGEE. The V gene end was trimmed by 0 bases and the J gene end by 3 bases; junction bases not matched to a gene: 9.

The chain carries TRBV7-3 and TRBJ2-7; maybe TRBD2 (6 bases). V gave up 5 bases and J gave up 9 bases, with 17 bases separating them. CDR1 and CDR2 from the germline V gene are SGHTA and FQGTGA. The CDR3 consists of 13 residues. CDR3 in DNA: TGTGCCAGCAGCGGGGTCGGAGGGGAAAGGCAGTACTTC. Translated, it gives CASSGVGGERQYF.

V gene TRBV6-5 combines with J gene TRBJ1-1; D remains unclear. V gave up 2 bases and J gave up 4 bases, with 11 bases separating them. The CDR3 has 14 residues. Germline values: CDR1 MNHEY, CDR2 SVGAGI. The CDR3 bases are TGTGCCAGCAGTTACGATCTGGGGAGCACTGAAGCTTTCTTT. Amino acids: CASSYDLGSTEAFF.

The chain recombines TRBV5-4 with TRBJ2-5; the match to TRBD1 covers 8 bases. Near its end, the DNA agrees better with TRBJ2-7, so the J call may be wrong. From germline, CDR1 is SGHNT and CDR2 YYREEE (reference sequence). This CDR3 has 16 residues. The CDR3 is CASSSTLGQATYEQYF. Here the CDR3 DNA reads TGTGCCAGCAGCTCTACTTTGGGACAGGCTACCTACGAGCAGTACTTC.

This clone was observed a single time. The rearrangement links TRBV19 to TRBJ2-1, with D possibly being TRBD1 (6 bases). The germline V gene encodes CDR1 LNHDA and CDR2 SQIVND (reference sequence). Trimming shortened V by 4 bases and J by 9 bases, and 22 bases separated the two germline ends. The CDR3 covers 16 residues. The CDR3 region is CASSSWGTTVGTEQFF. As DNA, the CDR3 is TGTGCCAGTAGTAGTTGGGGGACAACCGTGGGTACTGAGCAGTTCTTC.

J is TRBJ1-1 and V is TRBV19; TRBD1 is a possible D gene (6 bases). Trimming took off 3 bases at V and 4 bases at J, with 24 bases between the two ends. The length of the CDR3 is 18 residues. CDR1 is LNHDA and CDR2 is SQIVND in the germline V gene (reference sequence). The CDR3 loop reads CASSIKGTGSVRGTEAFF. CDR3 coding DNA: TGTGCCAGTAGTATCAAGGGCACAGGGTCGGTCCGGGGCACTGAAGCTTTCTTT.

This rearrangement joins TRBV28 to TRBJ2-7; no clear D. Germline V gene lookup returns CDR1 MDHEN and CDR2 SYDVKM. This CDR3 region has 12 residues. V gave up 6 bases and J gave up 3 bases, with 9 bases separating them. The CDR3 here is CASSDWLYEQYF. CDR3 in DNA: TGTGCCAGCAGCGACTGGCTCTACGAGCAGTACTTC.

The V and J genes are TRBV20-1 and TRBJ2-3, with 9 bases aligning to TRBD2. Germline V gene data show CDR1 as DFQATT and CDR2 as SNEGSKA (reference sequence). The CDR3 spans 11 residues. The junction had 3 bases not matched to a gene; V was cut back by 8 bases and J by 6 bases. Written as DNA, the CDR3 is TGCAGTTGCAGCGGGGGGGATACGCAGTATTTT. Translating gives CSCSGGDTQYF.

The CDR3 nucleotides read TGTGCCAGCAGTTCAGTACAGGGTCTCAACACCGGGGAGCTGTTTTTT. Amino acids: CASSSVQGLNTGELFF. The gene calls are TRBV28 and TRBJ2-2, with a weak D call TRBD1 (6 bases). This CDR3 is built from 16 residues. Germline-derived CDR1 and CDR2 are MDHEN and SYDVKM. V lost 4 bases, J lost 2 bases, and 14 bases lay in between. The entire variable domain, with the rest obtained from reference TRBV28 and TRBJ2-2, is as follows: DVKVTQSSRYLVKRTGEKVFLECVQDMDHENMFWYRQDPGLGLRLIYFSYDVKMKEKGDIPEGYSVSREKKERFSLILESASTNQTSMYLCASSSVQGLNTGELFFGEGSRLTVL.

For the CDR3, the DNA is TGTGCTAGTGGTTCGGGGGGTAACACCGGGGAGCTGTTTTTT. Amino acids: CASGSGGNTGELFF. The rearrangement links TRBV12-5 to TRBJ2-2; 7 bases are shared with TRBD2. The CDR3 contains 14 residues. The germline V gene has CDR1 LGHNT and CDR2 FRNRAP. After removal of 4 bases from V and 2 bases from J, the junction contained 1 base not matched to a gene.

This clone showed up just a few times. The V and J genes are TRBV29-1 and TRBJ2-3; D is undetermined. Trimming took 4 bases from V and 5 from J, leaving 7 bases between them. Germline V CDR1 and CDR2: SQVTM, ANQGSEA. The CDR3 has 11 residues. The CDR3 sequence: CSVVVGDTQYF. CDR3 DNA: TGCAGCGTTGTGGTCGGAGATACGCAGTATTTT.

This sequence joins TRBV12-5 and TRBJ2-1; D may be TRBD1 (5 bases). V lost 5 bases and J lost 3, with 17 bases in between. The length of the CDR3 is 16 residues. The germline CDR1 and CDR2 sequences are LGHNT and FRNRAP. The CDR3 protein is CASGTRTLPNYNEQFF. DNA for the CDR3: TGTGCTAGTGGTACGCGGACACTTCCTAACTACAATGAGCAGTTCTTC.